The 15 T cell receptor beta chains presented below share a single source sample, sequenced in a study of radiotherapy plus CTLA-4 blockade in lung cancer. Assay used: immunoSEQ multiplex PCR; TCRdb lists only in-frame clones, some missing. The table shows tens of thousands of clones, with 75% to 90% occurring only once. The sequencing used peripheral blood, collected from a patient treated with radiotherapy plus ipilimumab. These receptors originate from a human donor with non-small cell lung cancer who had stable disease on radiotherapy plus ipilimumab.

J is TRBJ2-7 and V is TRBV11-2; TRBD1 might be the D (6 bases). Germline V gives CDR1 SGHAT, CDR2 FQNNGV. Deletions cut 0 bases from V and 2 bases from J, with 11 bases between. This CDR3 comprises 15 residues. CDR3 region: CASSLEWQGTYEQYF. The CDR3 coding sequence is TGTGCCAGCAGCTTAGAGTGGCAGGGGACCTACGAGCAGTACTTC.

The rearrangement uses TRBV7-3 and TRBJ2-3; D may be TRBD1 (5 bases). The CDR3 length is 14 residues. V lost 2 bases to trimming and J lost 5 bases, with 11 bases between them. Germline V gene data show CDR1 as SGHTA and CDR2 as FQGTGA. The CDR3 loop is CASSLGASLDTQYF. The CDR3 DNA follows: TGTGCCAGCAGCTTAGGGGCGAGTTTAGATACGCAGTATTTT. Filled out from reference TRBV7-3 and TRBJ2-3, the complete variable domain reads GAGVSQTPSNKVTEKGKYVELRCDPISGHTALYWYRQSLGQGPEFLIYFQGTGAADDSGLPNDRFFAVRPEGSVSTLKIQRTERGDSAVYLCASSLGASLDTQYFGPGTRLTVL.

The CDR3 coding sequence is TGCGCCAGCAGCTACGTTGGCAGGGACTACGAGCAGTACTTC. Translating gives CASSYVGRDYEQYF. This chain connects TRBV5-1 to TRBJ2-7, with a possible D match to TRBD1 (5 bases). Trimming took 3 bases from V and 3 from J, leaving 13 bases between them. Germline lookup yields CDR1 SGHRS and CDR2 YFSETQ. The length of the CDR3 is 14 residues.

The chain is built from TRBV25-1 and TRBJ2-7; 10 positions agree with TRBD1. This CDR3 has 15 amino acids. J lost 1 base, V lost 5 bases, and 5 bases had no gene match. Germline V gene data show CDR1 as MGHDK and CDR2 as SYGVNS. CDR3: CASSSPGQGSYEQYF. The CDR3 region has the DNA TGTGCCAGCAGTTCACCGGGACAGGGGTCCTACGAGCAGTACTTC.

This rearrangement joins TRBV1 to TRBJ2-1; TRBD2 is taken as the D call from the table, unchecked against the DNA. TRBV1 is given as a pseudogene. CDR3 length: 18 amino acids. The chain's CDR3 is CTSSQAGTSGRAYNEQFF. The DNA of the CDR3 is TGCACCAGCAGCCAAGCCGGGACTAGCGGGAGGGCCTACAATGAGCAGTTCTTC.

CDR3 nucleotide sequence: TGTGCCAGCAGATCGAATTTGACAGGGCCTGACAAAAACATTCAGTACTTC. As protein: CASRSNLTGPDKNIQYF. This sequence joins TRBV7-2 and TRBJ2-4; 7 bases are shared with TRBD1. V was pared by 6 bases and J by 3 bases, with 14 bases of the junction left unmatched. Germline CDR1 SGHTA, CDR2 FQGNSA. The CDR3 sequence is 17 residues long.

The chain uses TRBV2 and TRBJ2-7; 7 bases align to TRBD1. The trim removed 6 bases at V and 6 bases at J, leaving 8 bases unmatched. Looked up from germline, CDR1 is SNHLY and CDR2 is FYNNEI. This CDR3 has 13 amino acids. This chain's CDR3 is CASSQDRVSEQYF. For the CDR3, the DNA is TGTGCCAGCAGCCAAGACAGGGTATCCGAGCAGTACTTC.

The chain combines TRBV29-1 with TRBJ1-3; 7 nucleotides align to TRBD1. J was trimmed by 0 bases and V by 7 bases; bases with no gene match: 3. This CDR3 is 13 amino acids long. Germline V gene data show CDR1 as SQVTM and CDR2 as ANQGSEA. The DNA for the CDR3 is TGCAGCGCTTACAGGGGCTCTGGAAACACCATATATTTT. Encoded protein: CSAYRGSGNTIYF. Filled out from reference TRBV29-1 and TRBJ1-3, the complete variable domain reads SAVISQKPSRDICQRGTSLTIQCQVDSQVTMMFWYRQQPGQSLTLIATANQGSEATYESGFVIDKFPISRPNLTFSTLTVSNMSPEDSSIYLCSAYRGSGNTIYFGEGSWLTVV.

V and J are TRBV6-5 and TRBJ1-3; D remains unclear. Germline-derived CDR1 and CDR2 are MNHEY and SVGAGI. This CDR3 has 16 residues. V gave up 0 bases and J gave up 3 bases, with 12 bases separating them. The CDR3 nucleotides read TGTGCCAGCAGTTACTCGGGCGGGAGGGTTGGAAACACCATATATTTT. The encoded protein is CASSYSGGRVGNTIYF.

The CDR3 sequence is CASRLAAAYEQYF. DNA of the CDR3: TGTGCCAGCAGGCTAGCGGCTGCCTACGAGCAGTACTTC. The chain couples TRBV28 to TRBJ2-7; TRBD2 matches 7 bases. Unmatched junction bases numbered 4, after V lost 6 bases and J lost 2 bases. This CDR3 contains 13 residues. From germline, CDR1 is MDHEN and CDR2 SYDVKM.

This clone was recorded only once. The rearrangement joins TRBV7-9 to TRBJ2-7; 8 bases align to TRBD2. The CDR3 has 16 residues. Per the germline V gene, CDR1 is SEHNR and CDR2 is FQNEAQ (reference sequence). The V segment lost 5 bases and the J segment 0 bases; nucleotides outside the gene matches: 9. The CDR3 DNA is TGTGCCAGCAGCCGCCTGGGCGGGAGGAGCTCCTACGAGCAGTACTTC. Its translation: CASSRLGGRSSYEQYF.

The CDR3 reads CASSQPSGRGEQFF. The CDR3 DNA reads as TGTGCCAGCTCCCAACCCAGCGGGCGTGGGGAGCAGTTCTTC. The chain combines TRBV28 with TRBJ2-1, with D perhaps TRBD2 (6 bases). Germline loops: CDR1 MDHEN, CDR2 SYDVKM. The CDR3 runs to 14 residues. Between the trimmed V and J ends, which lost 8 bases and 10 bases, there was a span of 21 bases.

V usage is TRBV19 and J usage is TRBJ2-1, with 7 bases aligning to TRBD2. Germline V lookup: CDR1 LNHDA, CDR2 SQIVND (reference sequence). With V trimmed by 3 bases and J by 10 bases, 15 bases remained unmatched. This CDR3 has 16 residues. The chain's CDR3 is CASSMLAGELISEQFF. In nucleotides, the CDR3 is TGTGCCAGTAGTATGTTGGCGGGGGAGCTTATCTCGGAGCAGTTCTTC. The full variable domain, its missing parts supplied by reference TRBV19 and TRBJ2-1, is DGGITQSPKYLFRKEGQNVTLSCEQNLNHDAMYWYRQDPGQGLRLIYYSQIVNDFQKGDIAEGYSVSREKKESFPLTVTSAQKNPTAFYLCASSMLAGELISEQFFGPGTRLTVL.

The chain links TRBV5-4 to TRBJ1-2; D may be TRBD1 (6 bases). Per germline, CDR1 SGHNT and CDR2 YYREEE (reference sequence). V lost 1 base and J lost 11, with 15 bases in between. The CDR3 consists of 13 residues. CDR3 bases: TGTGCCAGCAGCTTGACAGGGAGCTCTGTTTACACCTTC. It codes for CASSLTGSSVYTF. Full variable domain (remainder filled in from reference TRBV5-4 and TRBJ1-2): ETGVTQSPTHLIKTRGQQVTLRCSSQSGHNTVSWYQQALGQGPQFIFQYYREEENGRGNFPPRFSGLQFPNYSSELNVNALELDDSALYLCASSLTGSSVYTFGSGTRLTVV.

The V call is TRBV19, the J call TRBJ2-5; 8 bases are shared with TRBD2. From germline, CDR1 is LNHDA and CDR2 SQIVND (reference sequence). Unmatched junction bases numbered 17, after V lost 3 bases and J lost 5 bases. This CDR3 contains 18 residues. CDR3 sequence (DNA): TGTGCCAGTAGTATTCGCGGTCTAGCGGGTATAACGGCGGAGACCCAGTACTTC. Translating it yields CASSIRGLAGITAETQYF.